What follows are 26 T cell receptor beta chains derived from one specimen sequenced in a study of cytomegalovirus exposure and HLA in healthy donors (TCRdb year 2017). Libraries were made using the immunoSEQ multiplex PCR assay. TCRdb provides this immuneACCESS table in a form limited to in-frame rearrangements. Some clones are lacking; in checked studies, under half of them reflect an unresolved V gene, and why the rest are absent is not known. Here the sample has roughly 59,000 clones; around 93% occur a single time. In total, the top ten clones hold approximately 5.3% of the sample. Sequences were obtained from PBMCs. These receptors were taken from a man between 18 and 35 years old in good health and CMV-seropositive.

This clone has a handful of counts. The CDR3 sequence: CASSQGYGYTF. For the CDR3, the DNA is TGTGCCAGCAGCCAGGGCTATGGCTACACCTTC. The V call is TRBV6-5, the J call TRBJ1-2, with D possibly matching TRBD1 (5 bases). CDR3 length: 11 residues. V lost 6 bases to trimming and J lost 4 bases, with 6 bases between them. Germline CDR1 and CDR2: MNHEY and SVGAGI.

The chain recombines TRBV6-1 with TRBJ2-7; 11 bases match TRBD1. CDR3 length: 15 residues. V lost 5 bases and J lost 3; bases outside the gene matches: 6. The V gene's germline CDR1 is MNHNS and CDR2 SASEGT. CDR3 loop: CASSPQGQGVYEQYF. The CDR3 DNA follows: TGTGCCAGCAGTCCCCAGGGACAGGGGGTCTACGAGCAGTACTTC.

The V call is TRBV30, the J call TRBJ1-5, with 8 nucleotides matching TRBD1. Germline trimming cut 2 bases from V and 5 bases from J; bases unmatched to any gene: 5. This CDR3 has 14 residues. Germline-derived CDR1 and CDR2 are GTSNPN and SVGIG (reference sequence). CDR3 protein: CAWSTGQGHQPQHF. The CDR3 DNA reads TGTGCCTGGAGTACAGGACAGGGTCATCAGCCCCAGCATTTT.

The V gene is TRBV10-3, the J gene TRBJ1-5, with D unclear. The germline V gene encodes CDR1 ENHRY and CDR2 SYGVKD. The CDR3 loop spans 13 amino acids. Trimming pared 6 bases from V and 5 bases from J, leaving 11 bases between. CDR3 DNA sequence: TGTGCCATCAGACCTGGGAGGGATCAGCCCCAGCATTTT. Translated, it gives CAIRPGRDQPQHF.

The J gene is TRBJ1-1, the V gene TRBV5-1, with D possibly being TRBD1 (5 bases). Germline V gene lookup returns CDR1 SGHRS and CDR2 YFSETQ. The V end was cut by 9 bases, the J end by 0 bases, with 21 bases between. The CDR3 totals 16 residues. CDR3 loop: CATSGGGAPLNTEAFF. In DNA, the CDR3 is TGCGCCACCTCCGGCGGCGGGGCACCTCTGAACACTGAAGCTTTCTTT. Supplemented by reference TRBV5-1 and TRBJ1-1, the full variable domain reads KAGVTQTPRYLIKTRGQQVTLSCSPISGHRSVSWYQQTPGQGLQFLFEYFSETQRNKGNFPGRFSGRQFSNSRSEMNVSTLELGDSALYLCATSGGGAPLNTEAFFGQGTRLTVV.

V is TRBV30 and J is TRBJ1-4, with no clear D. The CDR3 extends over 11 amino acids. The V and J ends lost 7 bases and 4 bases respectively, with 7 bases between them. CDR1 GTSNPN and CDR2 SVGIG come from the germline V gene (reference sequence). The DNA of the CDR3 is TGTGCCTCTCCGTTTAATGAAAAACTGTTTTTT. Translating it yields CASPFNEKLFF. The full variable domain, completed using reference TRBV30 and TRBJ1-4, is SQTIHQWPATLVQPVGSPLSLECTVEGTSNPNLYWYRQAAGRGLQLLFYSVGIGQISSEVPQNLSASRPQDRQFILSSKKLLLSDSGFYLCASPFNEKLFFGSGTQLSVL.

This clone has just one count. The rearrangement joins TRBV19 to TRBJ1-1; D is possibly TRBD1 (5 bases). The V end was cut by 4 bases, the J end by 1 base, with 10 bases between. From germline, CDR1 is LNHDA and CDR2 SQIVND (reference sequence). CDR3 size: 14 residues. DNA for the CDR3: TGTGCCAGTAGTAATAGGGGTGCGAACACTGAAGCTTTCTTT. Translating it yields CASSNRGANTEAFF.

This clone has only a few counts. The V call is TRBV5-4, the J call TRBJ2-7; no clear D gene. Germline assignment: CDR1 SGHNT and CDR2 YYREEE (reference sequence). V was trimmed by 3 bases and J by 0 bases, leaving 10 bases between them. This CDR3 spans 14 amino acids. The DNA for the CDR3 is TGTGCCAGCAGCTCCTCCGAGCTCTCCTACGAGCAGTACTTC. Protein product: CASSSSELSYEQYF.

The V and J genes are TRBV7-2 and TRBJ2-3; a possible D gene is TRBD1 (6 bases). Germline V lookup: CDR1 SGHTA, CDR2 FQGNSA. The CDR3 sequence is 12 residues long. Trimming shortened V by 5 bases and J by 8 bases, and 11 bases separated the two germline ends. CDR3 in amino acids: CASSVQGATQYF. Written as DNA, the CDR3 is TGTGCCAGCAGCGTACAGGGAGCTACGCAGTATTTT.

The rearrangement links TRBV27 to TRBJ2-7, with D unclear. The V gene lost 2 bases and the J gene lost 5 bases, with 4 bases spanning the gap. In germline, CDR1 is MNHEY, CDR2 SMNVEV (reference sequence). CDR3 length equals 11 residues. The CDR3 DNA follows: TGTGCCAGCAGTTTACGCGACGAGCAGTACTTC. Translation gives CASSLRDEQYF.

V gene TRBV2 combines with J gene TRBJ2-7; 10 bases align to TRBD1. Trimming removed 8 bases from V and 2 bases from J; junction bases left unmatched: 3. Per germline, CDR1 SNHLY and CDR2 FYNNEI. The CDR3 totals 13 residues. The CDR3 region is CASGGTGAYEQYF. CDR3 coding DNA: TGTGCCAGCGGTGGGACAGGGGCCTACGAGCAGTACTTC.

The rearrangement links TRBV18 to TRBJ1-5, with D tentatively TRBD1 (5 bases). V lost 2 bases, J lost 6 bases, and 14 bases lay in between. The CDR3 runs to 15 residues. CDR1 is KGHSH and CDR2 is LQKENI in the germline V gene. CDR3 protein: CASSPEEGLVQPQHF. Here the CDR3 DNA reads TGTGCCAGCTCACCAGAGGAGGGGCTTGTTCAGCCCCAGCATTTT.

V is TRBV2 and J is TRBJ1-5, with 7 bases matching TRBD1. Trimming cost V 6 bases and J 6 bases; bases outside gene matches: 8. The CDR3 has 14 residues. Germline assignment: CDR1 SNHLY and CDR2 FYNNEI. The CDR3 coding sequence is TGTGCCAGCAGCAATGGACAGGAGGTTCAGCCCCAGCATTTT. This gives the protein CASSNGQEVQPQHF.

This clone was recorded only once. The V call is TRBV30, the J call TRBJ2-2, with 10 bases lining up with TRBD1. CDR3 size: 14 residues. After removal of 5 bases from V and 7 bases from J, the junction contained 7 bases not matched to a gene. Germline V gene lookup returns CDR1 GTSNPN and CDR2 SVGIG (reference sequence). In DNA form, the CDR3 reads TGTGCCTGGGAATGGACAGGGGGGAGCGGGGAGCTGTTTTTT. Translated: CAWEWTGGSGELFF.

This clone was seen a handful of times. This chain connects TRBV27 to TRBJ2-7; no clear D gene. Trimming removed 2 bases at V and 1 base at J, with 6 bases between. CDR3 size: 13 residues. Germline CDR1 and CDR2: MNHEY and SMNVEV (reference sequence). CDR3 protein: CASSLVGSYEQYF. As DNA, the CDR3 is TGTGCCAGCAGTTTAGTCGGTTCCTACGAGCAGTACTTC.

CDR3 residues: CASVASVGTASDGYTF. As DNA, the CDR3 is TGTGCCAGCGTCGCGTCAGTCGGGACAGCCTCGGATGGCTACACCTTC. The chain is built from TRBV7-9 and TRBJ1-2; 7 bases match TRBD1. CDR3 length equals 16 residues. Germline CDR1 SEHNR, CDR2 FQNEAQ (reference sequence). Losses at the gene ends were 8 bases for V and 6 bases for J; bases not matched to a gene: 18.

The chain is built from TRBV18 and TRBJ1-1; weak D call: TRBD1 (5 bases). V was trimmed by 0 bases and J by 3 bases, leaving 8 bases between them. The CDR3 extends over 14 amino acids. In germline, CDR1 is KGHSH, CDR2 LQKENI. In DNA form, the CDR3 reads TGTGCCAGCTCACCACCGGGAGGGGACACTGAAGCTTTCTTT. This encodes CASSPPGGDTEAFF.

CDR3 residues: CASSILRSTDTQYF. CDR3 nucleotides: TGTGCCAGTAGTATTCTCAGAAGCACAGATACGCAGTATTTT. The genes are TRBV19 and TRBJ2-3; D not resolved. CDR3 length: 14 amino acids. The V and J ends lost 3 bases and 0 bases respectively, with 7 bases between them. The germline CDR1 and CDR2 sequences are LNHDA and SQIVND (reference sequence).

This clone has just one count. The rearrangement uses TRBV5-1 and TRBJ2-1; D not certain. Trimming cost V 6 bases and J 8 bases, with 18 bases left between them. The CDR3 sequence is 14 residues long. Germline V gives CDR1 SGHRS, CDR2 YFSETQ. CDR3: CASTRGAEVDEQFF. As DNA, the CDR3 is TGCGCCAGCACCCGCGGAGCCGAGGTGGATGAGCAGTTCTTC.

This chain joins TRBV5-8 and TRBJ1-4; TRBD1 matches at 10 bases. The ends lost 4 bases at V and 8 bases at J; junction bases unmatched: 5. The CDR3 runs to 14 residues. Germline V gene sequence: CDR1 SGHTS, CDR2 YDEGEE. CDR3 loop: CASSLDRGPEKLFF. CDR3 DNA: TGTGCCAGCAGCCTTGACAGGGGGCCCGAAAAACTGTTTTTT. Using reference TRBV5-8 and TRBJ1-4 for the parts outside the CDR3, the full variable domain is EAGVTQSPTHLIKTRGQQATLRCSPISGHTSVYWYQQALGLGLQFLLWYDEGEERNRGNFPPRFSGRQFPNYSSELNVNALELEDSALYLCASSLDRGPEKLFFGSGTQLSVL.

The J gene is TRBJ1-1, the V gene TRBV5-1; tentative D call: TRBD1 (5 bases). The CDR3 is 13 residues long. Germline lookup yields CDR1 SGHRS and CDR2 YFSETQ. Trimming left V 0 bases short and J 4 bases short, with 7 bases between. The chain's CDR3 is CASSLGGGTEAFF. The CDR3 coding sequence is TGCGCCAGCAGCTTGGGCGGGGGCACTGAAGCTTTCTTT.

The chain carries TRBV14 and TRBJ2-7, with TRBD1 identical over 7 bases. The V gene's germline CDR1 is SGHDN and CDR2 FVKESK. The CDR3 is 14 amino acids. V lost 7 bases and J lost 0; bases outside the gene matches: 6. The CDR3 loop is CASTQTGSSYEQYF. The CDR3 coding sequence is TGTGCCAGCACCCAGACAGGGAGCTCCTACGAGCAGTACTTC.

The rearrangement joins TRBV2 to TRBJ1-1; no firm D call. Trimming cost V 1 base and J 1 base, with 7 bases left between them. Per germline, CDR1 SNHLY and CDR2 FYNNEI. This CDR3 has 14 amino acids. CDR3 residues: CASSEGTRNTEAFF. The CDR3 region has the DNA TGTGCCAGCAGTGAAGGCACCAGGAACACTGAAGCTTTCTTT.

The V call is TRBV28, the J call TRBJ1-5; D is ambiguous. Per germline, CDR1 MDHEN and CDR2 SYDVKM. This CDR3 is 16 amino acids long. V was trimmed by 2 bases and J by 0 bases, leaving 11 bases between them. CDR3: CASSLGSGYSNQPQHF. The CDR3 DNA is TGTGCCAGCAGTTTAGGGAGCGGGTATAGCAATCAGCCCCAGCATTTT.

This clone was recorded once. This chain uses TRBV29-1 with TRBJ1-2, with D maybe TRBD1 (5 bases). The CDR3 is made up of 15 amino acids. The V gene lost 0 bases and the J gene lost 1 base, with 12 bases spanning the gap. Germline CDR1 reads SQVTM; CDR2 reads ANQGSEA. The CDR3 protein is CSVEDPGLINYGYTF. The CDR3 DNA is TGCAGCGTTGAAGATCCGGGACTGATTAACTATGGCTACACCTTC.

The CDR3 bases are TGTGCCAGCAGCCAACTCACCGGGACTTCCTTTGGGGAGACCCAGTACTTC. Encoded protein: CASSQLTGTSFGETQYF. The chain couples TRBV4-2 to TRBJ2-5; tentatively, D is TRBD2 (6 bases). CDR3 length: 17 residues. The germline V gene has CDR1 LGHNA and CDR2 YNFKEQ. Trimming removed 2 bases at V and 5 bases at J, with 21 bases between.